The rows below give T cell receptor beta chains drawn from one sample of a study of T cells in Graves' hyperthyroidism and ophthalmopathy. Each CDR3 protein gets one entry after TCRdb re-called the multiplex PCR reads with MiXCR. The sample shows roughly 740,000 distinct CDR3 sequences, roughly 15% of them seen only once. The sample taken for sequencing was blood. These receptors originate from a man younger than 35 with Graves' hyperthyroidism. Both conserved end residues are part of each CDR3. The D gene is left open where the match is weak. For some rows the clone size is stated as once, few or many, or as a class when expanded; others skip it.

TRBV19	TRBJ1-4	.	.	CASSADSSTNEKLFF	TGTGCCAGTAGTGCCGACAGTTCAACTAATGAAAAACTGTTTTTT
TRBV12-3/TRBV12-4	TRBJ1-5	.	few	CASSPRGTSDNQPQHF	TGTGCCAGCAGCCCCCGCGGGACATCGGACAATCAGCCCCAGCATTTT
TRBV6-1	TRBJ2-7	.	few	CASMDRTKGYEQYF	TGTGCCAGCATGGACAGAACGAAGGGCTACGAGCAGTACTTC
TRBV28	TRBJ2-4	.	.	CASSSGVGSQNIQYF	TGTGCCAGCAGTTCGGGGGTGGGGTCCCAGAACATTCAGTACTTC
TRBV6-1	TRBJ2-3	TRBD2	few	CASRTSGRAIDTQYF	TGTGCCAGCAGGACTAGCGGGAGGGCCATAGATACGCAGTATTTT
TRBV27	TRBJ2-2	TRBD2	many	CASSTLPGRALGGELFF	TGTGCCAGCAGTACCCTCCCCGGGAGGGCCTTGGGCGGGGAGCTGTTTTTT
TRBV5-1	TRBJ2-3	TRBD1	many	CASSQDREADTQYF	TGCGCCAGCAGCCAGGACAGGGAAGCAGATACGCAGTATTTT
TRBV28	TRBJ2-7	TRBD1	many	CASRGQGGVYEQYF	TGTGCCAGCAGGGGACAGGGGGGCGTCTACGAGCAGTACTTC
TRBV19	TRBJ2-1	.	.	CASSMYGLSSYNEQFF	TGTGCCAGTAGTATGTATGGGCTGAGCTCCTACAATGAGCAGTTCTTC
TRBV19	TRBJ2-1	.	few	CASSAVGSNEQFF	TGTGCCAGTAGTGCAGTAGGGTCCAATGAGCAGTTCTTC
TRBV7-9	TRBJ2-3	.	many	CASSQDLGTDTQYF	TGTGCCAGCAGCCAAGACCTCGGCACAGATACGCAGTATTTT
TRBV7-9	TRBJ2-2	TRBD2	few	CASSSYSGGDTGELFF	TGTGCCAGCAGCTCGTATAGCGGGGGAGACACCGGGGAGCTGTTTTTT
TRBV19	TRBJ1-1	.	.	CASSIVSVSAGGEAFF	TGTGCCAGTAGTATTGTATCGGTATCGGCAGGTGGTGAAGCTTTCTTT
TRBV28	TRBJ2-1	.	few	CASSPTGAPYNEQFF	TGTGCCAGCAGTCCAACAGGCGCCCCCTACAATGAGCAGTTCTTC
TRBV28	TRBJ1-2	TRBD1	.	CASSRGGGGGYTF	TGTGCCAGCAGTCGAGGGGGCGGAGGTGGCTACACCTTC
TRBV5-1	TRBJ1-3	.	few	CASSEAGTLSSGNTIYF	TGCGCCAGCAGCGAAGCCGGGACTTTATCCTCTGGAAACACCATATATTTT
TRBV6-2/TRBV6-3	TRBJ1-1	.	many	CASSPGIGNTEAFF	TGTGCCAGCAGTCCAGGGATTGGGAACACTGAAGCTTTCTTT
TRBV7-3	TRBJ1-1	.	many	CASSSGRTNTEAFF	TGTGCCAGCAGCTCGGGCAGGACGAACACTGAAGCTTTCTTT
TRBV6-1	TRBJ2-1	TRBD2	few	CASTGTSNNEQFF	TGTGCCAGCACCGGGACTAGCAATAATGAGCAGTTCTTC
TRBV20-1	TRBJ1-5	.	.	CSAEEQGRDQPQHF	TGCAGTGCCGAGGAGCAGGGAAGGGATCAGCCCCAGCATTTT
TRBV29-1	TRBJ1-2	.	few	CSVEKGRTNYGYTF	TGCAGCGTTGAAAAGGGGCGAACTAACTATGGCTACACCTTC
TRBV6-1	TRBJ2-7	TRBD2	.	CASSERREGRYEQYF	TGTGCCAGCAGTGAAAGGCGGGAGGGCCGGTACGAGCAGTACTTC
TRBV6-1	TRBJ1-5	TRBD1	.	CASSLYGAGGQPQHF	TGTGCCAGCAGTCTCTACGGGGCAGGGGGCCAGCCCCAGCATTTT
TRBV12-3/TRBV12-4	TRBJ2-4	.	many	CASSPLRDLAKNIQYF	TGTGCCAGCAGTCCACTCAGGGATCTAGCCAAAAACATTCAGTACTTC
TRBV24-1	TRBJ2-1	TRBD2	few	CATSDPRTSGSRSEQFF	TGTGCCACCAGTGACCCCAGGACTAGCGGGAGTCGAAGTGAGCAGTTCTTC
TRBV3-1	TRBJ2-1	.	.	CASSPLLTGPYNEQFF	TGTGCCAGCAGCCCCCTCCTCACGGGGCCCTACAATGAGCAGTTCTTC
TRBV18	TRBJ2-5	TRBD1	many	CASSSGQGETQYF	TGTGCCAGCTCTTCCGGACAGGGAGAGACCCAGTACTTC
TRBV14	TRBJ2-5	.	few	CASSQDGTPDQETQYF	TGTGCCAGCAGCCAAGATGGGACACCCGACCAAGAGACCCAGTACTTC
TRBV5-6	TRBJ2-1	TRBD1	few	CASSGDRGYNEQFF	TGTGCCAGCAGCGGGGACAGGGGTTACAATGAGCAGTTCTTC
TRBV7-8	TRBJ2-7	.	many	CASRGVMGSGEQYF	TGTGCCAGCAGAGGGGTTATGGGGAGCGGGGAGCAGTACTTC
TRBV7-2	TRBJ2-1	.	.	CASTSWEEQFF	TGTGCCAGCACCTCTTGGGAAGAGCAGTTCTTC
TRBV11-3	TRBJ2-1	TRBD2	.	CASSPTMRLAGRWGEQFF	TGTGCCAGCAGCCCGACCATGAGGCTAGCGGGACGGTGGGGTGAGCAGTTCTTC
TRBV12-3/TRBV12-4	TRBJ2-3	.	many	CASNGQSTFTDTQYF	TGTGCCAGCAACGGACAGTCGACTTTCACAGATACGCAGTATTTT
TRBV2	TRBJ1-3	.	.	CASSDLGVSGNTIYF	TGTGCCAGCAGTGACCTCGGAGTCTCTGGAAACACCATATATTTT
TRBV11-1	TRBJ1-1	.	many	CASSRMLKGEAFF	TGTGCCAGCAGCCGTATGTTAAAGGGTGAAGCTTTCTTT
TRBV3-1	TRBJ2-7	.	many	CASSQGQVVYEQYF	TGTGCCAGCAGCCAAGGACAGGTAGTCTACGAGCAGTACTTC
TRBV6-1	TRBJ2-4	.	.	CASSPEPGGLAKNIQYF	TGTGCCAGCAGTCCCGAGCCCGGGGGTCTAGCCAAAAACATTCAGTACTTC
TRBV4-2	TRBJ2-1	TRBD2	.	CASSQPLAGDYNEQFF	TGTGCCAGCAGCCAGCCTTTAGCGGGAGACTACAATGAGCAGTTCTTC
TRBV20-1	TRBJ2-5	.	many	CSAIGRPGETQYF	TGCAGTGCTATAGGACGGCCTGGTGAGACCCAGTACTTC
TRBV29-1	TRBJ2-3	.	.	CSVSITSTDTQYF	TGCAGCGTTTCTATTACTAGCACAGATACGCAGTATTTT
TRBV28	TRBJ2-3	.	many	CASSSRRFTDTQYF	TGTGCCAGCAGTTCGCGGCGCTTCACAGATACGCAGTATTTT
TRBV7-9	TRBJ2-6	.	.	CASSPPVPGANVLTF	TGTGCCAGCAGCCCCCCGGTCCCTGGGGCCAACGTCCTGACTTTC
TRBV6-2/TRBV6-3	TRBJ2-2	.	few	CATTRDTGELFF	TGTGCCACCACGCGGGACACCGGGGAGCTGTTTTTT
TRBV6-2/TRBV6-3	TRBJ1-2	.	few	CASSYSAITNYGYTF	TGTGCCAGCAGTTACTCGGCTATAACTAACTATGGCTACACCTTC
TRBV3-1	TRBJ1-6	.	many	CASSQGRDSPLHF	TGTGCCAGCAGCCAAGGGAGGGATTCACCCCTCCACTTT
TRBV19	TRBJ2-7	TRBD2	.	CASSRGLAGRYEQYF	TGTGCCAGTAGCCGGGGACTAGCGGGTCGCTACGAGCAGTACTTC
TRBV24-1	TRBJ2-1	.	many	CATSDAWDTYNEQFF	TGTGCCACCAGTGACGCCTGGGACACCTACAATGAGCAGTTCTTC
TRBV28	TRBJ2-7	TRBD2	many	CASSLVAGNEQYF	TGTGCCAGCAGTTTAGTAGCGGGAAACGAGCAGTACTTC